Below, 10 T cell receptor beta chains from the same sample are listed, as sequenced in a study of cytomegalovirus exposure and HLA in healthy donors. Measured with immunoSEQ multiplex PCR; TCRdb has only the in-frame clones, and not every one. Of 150,000 to 200,000 clones listed, about nine tenths were seen once; the top ten hold just over 4%. The source material was PBMCs. These receptor sequences come from a man younger than 35 in good health and CMV-seropositive.

This clone has just a few counts. The chain recombines TRBV5-4 with TRBJ1-2, with D unclear. Germline V CDR1 and CDR2: SGHNT, YYREEE (reference sequence). The CDR3 has 12 residues. Trimming took 6 bases from V and 7 from J, leaving 13 bases between them. CDR3 sequence (DNA): TGTGCCAGCACCCACGAGTCCCGTGGCTACACCTTC. Translating gives CASTHESRGYTF.

The chain joins TRBV7-3 to TRBJ2-1, with D tentatively TRBD1 (5 bases). The ends were cut back, 6 bases at V and 5 bases at J, with 11 bases in the middle. CDR3 length: 13 residues. CDR1 SGHTA and CDR2 FQGTGA come from the germline V gene. CDR3 DNA: TGTGCCAGCAGTTCTGACAGAAACAATGAGCAGTTCTTC. It encodes CASSSDRNNEQFF. The whole variable domain, remainder taken from reference TRBV7-3 and TRBJ2-1, is GAGVSQTPSNKVTEKGKYVELRCDPISGHTALYWYRQSLGQGPEFLIYFQGTGAADDSGLPNDRFFAVRPEGSVSTLKIQRTERGDSAVYLCASSSDRNNEQFFGPGTRLTVL.

The rearrangement uses TRBV19 and TRBJ2-7; a possible D gene is TRBD2 (5 bases). The CDR3 runs 11 residues. V dropped 7 bases and J dropped 3 bases, with 7 bases sitting between them. The V gene's germline CDR1 is LNHDA and CDR2 SQIVND (reference sequence). CDR3: CASMAGYEQYF. Here the CDR3 DNA reads TGTGCCAGTATGGCGGGCTACGAGCAGTACTTC.

The gene calls are TRBV7-8 and TRBJ2-1; maybe TRBD2 (5 bases). The V and J ends lost 3 bases and 0 bases respectively, with 6 bases between them. The CDR3 extends over 14 amino acids. Per the germline V gene, CDR1 is SGHVS and CDR2 is FQNEAQ. CDR3 sequence: CASSFSVSYNEQFF. In DNA, the CDR3 is TGTGCCAGCAGCTTTAGCGTCTCCTACAATGAGCAGTTCTTC. The whole variable domain, remainder taken from reference TRBV7-8 and TRBJ2-1, is GAGVSQSPRYKVAKRGQDVALRCDPISGHVSLFWYQQALGQGPEFLTYFQNEAQLDKSGLPSDRFFAERPEGSVSTLKIQRTQQEDSAVYLCASSFSVSYNEQFFGPGTRLTVL.

In this sample, this clone turned up once. CDR3 nucleotide sequence: TGTGCCAGCAGCCAAGCCCAGCGGCTCGACGAGCAGTACTTC. Translating it yields CASSQAQRLDEQYF. V is TRBV14 and J is TRBJ2-7, with D perhaps TRBD2 (5 bases). The CDR3 is made up of 14 amino acids. From germline, CDR1 is SGHDN and CDR2 FVKESK. V lost 1 base and J 5 bases, leaving 12 bases between the germline ends.

The V and J genes are TRBV28 and TRBJ2-7; D may be TRBD2 (7 bases). Trimming shortened V by 5 bases and J by 3 bases, and 17 bases separated the two germline ends. The germline CDR1 and CDR2 sequences are MDHEN and SYDVKM. This CDR3 is 15 amino acids long. DNA for the CDR3: TGTGCCAGCAGTAAGGGGGGGCAGGGTCTCTACGAGCAGTACTTC. Its translation is CASSKGGQGLYEQYF.

This clone was observed a few times. V and J are TRBV9 and TRBJ2-2; D may be TRBD1 (5 bases). Deletions cut 0 bases from V and 5 bases from J, with 8 bases between. The CDR3 runs 14 residues. Germline V gene data show CDR1 as SGDLS and CDR2 as YYNGEE. The CDR3 loop is CASSVDGATGELFF. CDR3 bases: TGTGCCAGCAGCGTAGATGGGGCTACCGGGGAGCTGTTTTTT.

The chain carries TRBV11-3 and TRBJ1-1, with TRBD1 as a possible D gene (5 bases). Germline values: CDR1 SGHNT, CDR2 YENEEA. The CDR3 sequence is 13 residues long. The ends were cut back, 8 bases at V and 3 bases at J, with 13 bases in the middle. CDR3 loop: CASSRGGDTEAFF. The CDR3 nucleotides are TGTGCCAGCTCGCGGGGGGGGGACACTGAAGCTTTCTTT.

V is TRBV5-1 and J is TRBJ2-5; 8 bases match TRBD2. This CDR3 has 16 residues. V shed 0 bases, J shed 3 bases, and the junction held 7 bases outside the gene matches. CDR1 and CDR2 (germline): SGHRS, YFSETQ. CDR3 protein: CASSLVSLAAEETQYF. CDR3 nucleotide sequence: TGCGCCAGCAGCTTGGTTTCACTAGCGGCTGAAGAGACCCAGTACTTC.

This chain connects TRBV4-1 to TRBJ2-7; the match to TRBD2 covers 12 bases. Germline V lookup: CDR1 MGHRA, CDR2 YSYEKL. The CDR3 runs to 15 residues. The V segment lost 1 base and the J segment 3 bases; nucleotides outside the gene matches: 1. The CDR3 DNA is TGCGCCAGCAGCCAAGGACTAGCGGGAGTCTACGAGCAGTACTTC. Protein sequence: CASSQGLAGVYEQYF.